Listed here are 19 T cell receptor beta chains from one sample, sequenced in a study of blood T cell repertoires in COVID-19. Method: immunoSEQ multiplex PCR; TCRdb's copy keeps in-frame clones and lacks some. The repertoire holds under 250,000 clones, with about 84% as singletons. The source material was PBMCs or T cells enriched from blood (not recorded which). The receptors here all came from a young man with acute COVID-19.

This clone was found once. The chain is built from TRBV2 and TRBJ1-5, with D perhaps TRBD1 (6 bases). The V end was cut by 6 bases, the J end by 4 bases, with 13 bases between. The CDR3 loop spans 14 amino acids. Germline V CDR1 and CDR2: SNHLY, FYNNEI. CDR3 sequence: CASSQEGGNQPQHF. CDR3 in DNA: TGTGCCAGCAGCCAGGAGGGGGGGAATCAGCCCCAGCATTTT.

The chain joins TRBV7-9 to TRBJ1-6, with D uncertain. The CDR3 sequence is 15 residues long. Germline CDR1 SEHNR, CDR2 FQNEAQ (reference sequence). The V gene lost 1 base and the J gene lost 0 bases, with 4 bases spanning the gap. The CDR3 protein is CASSLDSSYNSPLHF. Here the CDR3 DNA reads TGTGCCAGCAGCTTAGACAGCTCCTATAATTCACCCCTCCACTTT.

V and J are TRBV29-1 and TRBJ2-3; possible D gene TRBD1, 5 bases. V shed 5 bases and J shed 4 bases, with 10 bases lying between them. CDR1 and CDR2 from the germline V gene are SQVTM and ANQGSEA. The CDR3 is made up of 12 amino acids. The CDR3 DNA reads as TGCAGCGTTTTCCTCAGGGCAGATACGCAGTATTTT. It yields the protein CSVFLRADTQYF.

CDR3 loop: CASSFQGMHTIYF. As DNA, the CDR3 is TGTGCCAGCAGTTTCCAGGGTATGCACACCATATATTTT. The gene calls are TRBV12-3 or TRBV12-4 and TRBJ1-3; a weak D match, TRBD1 (5 bases). The germline V and J ends were trimmed by 3 bases and 8 bases, with 11 bases remaining between them. The CDR3 runs to 13 residues.

The J gene is TRBJ2-3, the V gene TRBV27; 8 bases align to TRBD1. V lost 2 bases and J lost 7; bases outside the gene matches: 5. CDR3 size: 14 residues. Germline CDR1 MNHEY, CDR2 SMNVEV (reference sequence). The DNA for the CDR3 is TGTGCCAGCAGTTTAAGCACAGGGGGTCATACGCAGTATTTT. It is translated as CASSLSTGGHTQYF.

This sequence joins TRBV18 and TRBJ1-1, with unresolved D. This CDR3 spans 14 amino acids. Germline values: CDR1 KGHSH, CDR2 LQKENI. V was trimmed by 4 bases and J by 1 base, leaving 10 bases between them. DNA for the CDR3: TGTGCCAGCTCACTTAAACGGGGGAACACTGAAGCTTTCTTT. Its translation: CASSLKRGNTEAFF.

J is TRBJ1-5 and V is TRBV6-6; a weak D match, TRBD1 (5 bases). Germline V gene lookup returns CDR1 MNHNY and CDR2 SVGAGI (reference sequence). V lost 6 bases and J 3 bases, leaving 12 bases between the germline ends. The length of the CDR3 is 14 residues. The CDR3 loop is CASSPLDNNQPQHF. The CDR3 coding sequence is TGTGCCAGCAGCCCCTTGGACAACAATCAGCCCCAGCATTTT.

The V and J genes are TRBV4-1 and TRBJ1-2; TRBD1 aligns across 8 bases. The CDR3 loop spans 14 amino acids. In germline, CDR1 is MGHRA, CDR2 YSYEKL. The junction had 9 bases not matched to a gene; V was cut back by 4 bases and J by 8 bases. The CDR3: CASSPRDRGNGYTF. Written as DNA, the CDR3 is TGCGCCAGCAGCCCCCGAGACAGGGGAAACGGCTACACCTTC.

This chain links TRBV7-2 with TRBJ1-1; D is undetermined. CDR1 SGHTA and CDR2 FQGNSA come from the germline V gene. Trimming removed 0 bases from V and 8 bases from J, with 13 bases in between. This CDR3 is built from 14 residues. This CDR3 reads CASSLASLLREAFF. DNA for the CDR3: TGTGCCAGCAGCTTAGCGAGTCTTCTCCGAGAAGCTTTCTTT.

This clone showed up just a few times. The chain carries TRBV28 and TRBJ1-1, with D tentatively TRBD1 (6 bases). The CDR3 runs to 14 residues. The V and J ends lost 4 bases and 6 bases respectively, with 15 bases between them. Germline-derived CDR1 and CDR2 are MDHEN and SYDVKM. The CDR3 reads CASSYSGGRAEAFF. Here the CDR3 DNA reads TGTGCCAGCAGTTACTCCGGGGGGCGGGCTGAAGCTTTCTTT.

The V and J genes are TRBV5-1 and TRBJ2-3; 8 bases map to TRBD2. The CDR3 totals 16 residues. J gave up 2 bases and V 4 bases, and 9 bases lay outside the gene matches. Germline lookup yields CDR1 SGHRS and CDR2 YFSETQ. CDR3 nucleotide sequence: TGCGCCAGCAGCCCGGGATGGCGGGGGGCCACAGATACGCAGTATTTT. It yields the protein CASSPGWRGATDTQYF.

The chain couples TRBV14 to TRBJ1-2; D might be TRBD1 (5 bases). This CDR3 is 17 amino acids long. CDR1 and CDR2 (germline): SGHDN, FVKESK. Trimming pared 4 bases from V and 4 bases from J, leaving 22 bases between. The CDR3 spells CASSPGYGGTGSYGYTF. DNA for the CDR3: TGTGCCAGCAGCCCCGGGTACGGAGGGACCGGCAGCTATGGCTACACCTTC.

The chain uses TRBV2 and TRBJ1-1; D not certain. This CDR3 has 13 residues. The V and J ends lost 8 bases and 2 bases respectively, with 12 bases between them. Germline V gene lookup returns CDR1 SNHLY and CDR2 FYNNEI. CDR3 bases: TGTGCCAGCGTCGGGAGGAGTAACACTGAAGCTTTCTTT. Residues: CASVGRSNTEAFF.

This clone was detected only a few times. V usage is TRBV20-1 and J usage is TRBJ1-4, with TRBD1 matching 12 bases. V dropped 3 bases and J dropped 6; count of bases not matched to a gene: 11. This CDR3 is built from 17 residues. Per the germline V gene, CDR1 is DFQATT and CDR2 is SNEGSKA (reference sequence). CDR3 DNA sequence: TGCAGTGCTAGTCGCCGGGACAGGGGGCTTATGGATGAAAAACTGTTTTTT. Encoded protein: CSASRRDRGLMDEKLFF.

This chain links TRBV2 with TRBJ2-1, with a weak D call TRBD2 (7 bases). V dropped 7 bases and J dropped 8 bases, with 21 bases sitting between them. CDR1 and CDR2 (germline): SNHLY, FYNNEI. The CDR3 extends over 15 amino acids. The CDR3 nucleotides are TGTGCCAGCAACGAGGGGGGGAAGGTCGCCGATGAGCAGTTCTTC. Translating gives CASNEGGKVADEQFF.

To note about this clone: Mismatch with germline at one junction end may stem from a read error. The rearrangement uses TRBV6-5 and TRBJ2-7; 7 nucleotides align to TRBD1. The germline CDR1 and CDR2 sequences are MNHEY and SVGAGI. This CDR3 has 13 amino acids. The CDR3 region is CASSYSDRTGILF. CDR3 in DNA: TGTGCCAGCAGTTACTCAGACAGGACAGGTATCCTCTTC.

The chain uses TRBV5-6 and TRBJ1-2; perhaps TRBD1 as D (5 bases). Germline assignment: CDR1 SGHDT and CDR2 YYEEEE. This CDR3 spans 14 amino acids. V lost 4 bases and J lost 6, with 16 bases in between. The CDR3 DNA reads TGTGCCAGCAGCCCAATCGACAGCCGGAATGGCTACACCTTC. Its translation is CASSPIDSRNGYTF.

The V call is TRBV3-1 (or the pseudogene TRBV3-2), the J call TRBJ2-2, with 10 bases lining up with TRBD1. The germline gives CDR1 LGHDT, CDR2 YNNKEL (reference sequence). The V and J ends lost 5 bases and 4 bases, in that order; junction bases with no gene match: 4. The CDR3 runs 15 residues. CDR3 nucleotide sequence: TGTGCCAGCAGCACGGGACAGGGGTTCACCGGGGAGCTGTTTTTT. It specifies CASSTGQGFTGELFF.

The DNA of the CDR3 is TGTGCCAGCAGTAGGAACAGGGCCTACGAGCAGTACTTC. It encodes CASSRNRAYEQYF. The V gene is TRBV27, the J gene TRBJ2-7; the D gene is possibly TRBD1 (6 bases). Trimming took 5 bases from V and 2 from J, leaving 10 bases between them. This CDR3 is 13 amino acids long. Germline CDR1 is MNHEY and CDR2 is SMNVEV (reference sequence).